This T cell receptor (beta chain) originates from a study of shared clonotypes between healthy human individuals. The wider study: Donors consisted of a couple of women and a few men between 18 and 49.

Recent vaccinations or acute infections were absent in the healthy HIV-negative adult donors. Naive CD4+ cells were CD45RA-selected; the remaining cells were memory. The ends were cut back, 1 base at V and 1 base at J, with 9 bases in the middle. CDR1 and CDR2 (germline): SGHAT, FQNNGV. This CDR3 has 15 amino acids. The method was immunoSEQ multiplex PCR; TCRdb's version includes in-frame clones alone and lacks a portion of them. The sample holds about 680,000 clones, 55% to 75% seen once. Study results and caveats: Around 5% of naive CD4 clonotypes were common to a few donors.

As for this clone: Antigen unknown.

Input material: memory CD4+ T cells sorted from blood. Subset defined: CD45RA-negative fraction. V usage is TRBV11-2 and J usage is TRBJ2-3; TRBD2 is a possible D gene (6 bases). The source of this sequence is a woman between 25 and 40 years old in good health. For the CDR3, the DNA is TGTGCCAGCAGCTTAGCTGGCGGGGGCACAGATACGCAGTATTTT. As protein: CASSLAGGGTDTQYF.